A selection of T cell receptor beta chains follows, all from one sample in a study of T cell clonotyping in hematopoietic cell transplantation. Sequencing was performed with immunoSEQ multiplex PCR; in TCRdb, only in-frame clones are kept and a portion is missing. The data hold approximately 44,000 clones, with 94% observed a single time. What was sequenced was peripheral blood mononuclear cells. The receptors here all came from a woman in her forties or fifties in good health. Some clones in this sample may be carry-over from other donors' samples. Each CDR3 is given with its conserved first and last residue. D genes are given only for firm matches. Only some rows state a clone size, as once, few, many or a class for expanded clones.

d_gene,v_gene,abundance,j_gene,CDR3aa,CDR3nt
-,TRBV29-1,-,TRBJ2-2,CSGRLSQNTGELFF,TGCAGCGGGCGGCTGTCGCAGAACACCGGGGAGCTGTTTTTT
TRBD2,TRBV9,-,TRBJ2-5,CASSVAGGKETQYF,TGTGCCAGCAGCGTAGCCGGGGGGAAAGAGACCCAGTACTTC
-,TRBV27,-,TRBJ1-2,CASMGPTLTQSYTF,TGTGCCAGCATGGGACCCACGCTAACTCAATCCTACACCTTC
TRBD2,TRBV6-6,-,TRBJ2-1,CASSLTSGDSYNEQFF,TGTGCCAGCAGTTTAACTAGCGGGGACTCCTACAATGAGCAGTTCTTC
TRBD1,TRBV7-6,-,TRBJ1-1,CAGSLGVRGTGIRNTEAFF,TGTGCCGGCAGCTTAGGGGTTCGGGGGACAGGGATCCGGAACACTGAAGCTTTCTTT
TRBD2,TRBV29-1,-,TRBJ2-5,CSVEGAGGARETQYF,TGCAGCGTTGAAGGAGCGGGGGGGGCCCGAGAGACCCAGTACTTC
TRBD2,TRBV7-3,-,TRBJ2-3,CASSLSGEGDTQYF,TGTGCCAGCAGCTTAAGCGGGGAGGGGGATACGCAGTATTTT
TRBD1,TRBV7-8,-,TRBJ1-2,CASSPDRGYGYTF,TGTGCCAGCAGCCCAGACAGGGGCTATGGCTACACCTTC
TRBD1,TRBV29-1,-,TRBJ1-1,CSALDRGLGGTEAFF,TGCAGCGCCCTGGACAGGGGGCTCGGAGGCACTGAAGCTTTCTTT
TRBD1,TRBV6-5,-,TRBJ1-1,CASSFDDRGAEAFF,TGTGCCAGCAGCTTTGATGACAGGGGAGCTGAAGCTTTCTTT
-,TRBV28,-,TRBJ1-6,CASSSSTGPDSPLHF,TGTGCCAGCAGTTCATCGACAGGTCCAGATTCACCCCTCCACTTT
-,TRBV7-2,-,TRBJ2-3,CASSLVTSPDTQYF,TGTGCCAGCAGCTTAGTCACCTCTCCAGATACGCAGTATTTT
-,TRBV7-8,-,TRBJ1-1,CASSRTAEERAFF,TGTGCCAGCAGCCGGACCGCGGAAGAAAGGGCTTTCTTT
TRBD2,TRBV5-1,-,TRBJ2-1,CASRLTSGDNEQFF,TGCGCCAGCAGACTCACTAGCGGGGACAATGAGCAGTTCTTC
-,TRBV6-1,-,TRBJ1-4,CASSLTDGINEKLFF,TGTGCCAGCAGCCTCACGGACGGGATCAATGAAAAACTGTTTTTT
TRBD1,TRBV7-2,-,TRBJ2-6,CASSLPQDRNSGANVLTF,TGTGCCAGCAGCCTCCCACAGGACAGGAACTCTGGGGCCAACGTCCTGACTTTC
-,TRBV28,-,TRBJ2-3,CASSLGDVGTQYF,TGTGCCAGCAGTTTGGGGGACGTCGGTACGCAGTATTTT
TRBD2,TRBV7-9,-,TRBJ2-2,CASSQAGGAGELFF,TGTGCCAGCAGCCAGGCGGGGGGAGCCGGGGAGCTGTTTTTT
-,TRBV4-1,-,TRBJ2-2,CASSQEPTTFANTGELFF,TGCGCCAGCAGCCAAGAGCCGACTACTTTCGCGAACACCGGGGAGCTGTTTTTT
-,TRBV4-3,few,TRBJ1-3,CASSQGLKTPGNTIYF,TGCGCCAGCAGCCAGGGCCTAAAGACTCCTGGAAACACCATATATTTT
-,TRBV19,-,TRBJ1-1,CASSTTGSTEAFF,TGTGCCAGTAGTACCACCGGGTCCACTGAAGCTTTCTTT
TRBD2,TRBV28,-,TRBJ2-1,CASSFPSSSGGADNEQFF,TGTGCCAGCAGTTTCCCATCCTCTAGCGGGGGGGCTGACAATGAGCAGTTCTTC
-,TRBV7-7,-,TRBJ2-2,CASSLAGGELFF,TGTGCCAGCAGCTTAGCCGGCGGGGAGCTGTTTTTT
-,TRBV9,-,TRBJ2-7,CASSVAGGLGYEQYF,TGTGCCAGCAGCGTAGCTGGAGGGTTAGGCTACGAGCAGTACTTC
-,TRBV9,once,TRBJ2-3,CASSVAGMNTQYF,TGTGCCAGCAGCGTAGCTGGCATGAATACGCAGTATTTT
-,TRBV4-1,-,TRBJ1-6,CASSQDGGSDNSPLHF,TGCGCCAGCAGCCAAGATGGGGGGTCGGATAATTCACCCCTCCACTTT
-,TRBV5-1,once,TRBJ1-6,CASSPRGSDSPLHF,TGCGCCAGCAGCCCGAGGGGTTCGGATTCACCCCTCCACTTT
-,TRBV5-1,-,TRBJ2-5,CASSLLQGQETQYF,TGCGCCAGCAGCTTGCTACAGGGCCAAGAGACCCAGTACTTC
-,TRBV18,-,TRBJ2-7,CASSTSTYEQYF,TGTGCCAGCTCGACCTCGACCTACGAGCAGTACTTC
TRBD1,TRBV10-3,-,TRBJ2-2,CAISIQGGSNTGELFF,TGTGCCATCAGTATACAGGGGGGCTCGAACACCGGGGAGCTGTTTTTT
TRBD1,TRBV29-1,-,TRBJ2-1,CSVEEGQGGLNEQFF,TGCAGCGTTGAAGAGGGACAGGGGGGGCTCAATGAGCAGTTCTTC
-,TRBV19,-,TRBJ2-5,CASSPERETQYF,TGTGCCAGTAGTCCCGAGAGGGAGACCCAGTACTTC
TRBD2,TRBV7-8,-,TRBJ2-2,CASSLALAGAGELFF,TGTGCCAGCAGCTTAGCGTTAGCGGGAGCCGGGGAGCTGTTTTTT
TRBD1,TRBV10-3,-,TRBJ2-7,CAISGTGSYEQYF,TGTGCCATCAGTGGGACAGGGTCCTACGAGCAGTACTTC
TRBD1,TRBV2,-,TRBJ1-1,CASSPGTGRAFF,TGTGCCAGCAGTCCAGGGACAGGGCGAGCTTTCTTT
-,TRBV28,-,TRBJ2-7,CASSFQFDSNYEQYF,TGTGCCAGCAGTTTTCAATTCGACAGTAACTACGAGCAGTACTTC
TRBD2,TRBV2,-,TRBJ2-1,CASSPRTSGGADEQFF,TGTGCCAGCAGTCCCAGGACTAGCGGGGGGGCGGATGAGCAGTTCTTC
-,TRBV28,-,TRBJ1-1,CASSSVGRTEAFF,TGTGCCAGCAGTTCGGTAGGGCGAACTGAAGCTTTCTTT
-,TRBV5-6,-,TRBJ1-1,CASSYNRDGRGAFF,TGTGCCAGCAGCTACAACCGGGACGGTCGAGGAGCTTTCTTT
-,TRBV9,-,TRBJ1-5,CASSPRAGGEGQPQHF,TGTGCCAGCAGCCCTCGGGCAGGAGGGGAGGGTCAGCCCCAGCATTTT
TRBD1,TRBV6-5,-,TRBJ2-5,CASSTRQGKETQYF,TGTGCCAGCAGTACGAGACAGGGGAAAGAGACCCAGTACTTC
-,TRBV6-5,-,TRBJ1-1,CASRSQLNTEAFF,TGTGCCAGCAGGAGCCAATTGAACACTGAAGCTTTCTTT
-,TRBV29-1,-,TRBJ2-7,CSVESTGKESYEQYF,TGCAGCGTTGAAAGTACAGGGAAAGAGTCCTACGAGCAGTACTTC
-,TRBV6-1,-,TRBJ1-2,CASSAGGGVGGYTF,TGTGCCAGCAGCGCGGGGGGGGGTGTCGGAGGCTACACCTTC